This TCR beta chain came from a study of cytomegalovirus exposure and HLA in healthy donors. Overall study findings and caveats: Most TCR sequences were seen very rarely across donors, but some public TCRs occurred in many. In an earlier analysis, in 587 donors, most V segments appeared productive either ~90% or ~30% of the time.

PCR employed 60 Vbeta and 13 Jbeta primers. Only in-frame clones appear in the TCRdb table, and some are missing; sequencing was by immunoSEQ multiplex PCR. The sample yields 310,000 or so clones, 70% to 90% seen once. The CDR3 is 16 residues long. Germline loops: CDR1 SNHLY, CDR2 FYNNEI. V lost 1 base and J lost 2, with 11 bases in between. On this clone: Its antigen is unknown.

Sequencing used PBMCs. This chain connects TRBV2 to TRBJ2-2; a possible D gene is TRBD2 (5 bases). This receptor was identified in a woman aged 18-29 years in good health and CMV-seronegative. The CDR3, as DNA: TGTGCCAGCAGTGAAGGGAGGCTAGGAAACACCGGGGAGCTGTTTTTT. It codes for CASSEGRLGNTGELFF.